This T cell receptor (beta chain) was sequenced during a study of spatial heterogeneity in lung cancer. On the study more broadly: The study observed each unique TCR and UMI combination more than ten times on average in raw reads. General observations from the study: The study found ubiquitous expanded tumor TCRs in blood more at resection than follow-up.

The time point here: sample taken at primary tumor resection. Frozen PBMC, nontumor lung or tumor provided whole RNA, which was sequenced unsorted. The CDR3 contains 16 residues. J lost 10 bases, V lost 4 bases, and 13 bases had no gene match. Germline CDR1 and CDR2: KGHDR and SFDVKD. Of note for this clonotype: Its antigen is unidentified.

Every TCR cDNA molecule bore a unique molecular identifier. TCRdb ran MiXCR on the 5' RACE reads and lists one entry per CDR3 protein. This table has more than 65,000 distinct CDR3 sequences, 10% to 15% appearing once. This rearrangement joins TRBV24-1 to TRBJ2-1, with TRBD2 matching 9 bases. This TCR came from a male donor with early-stage non-small cell lung cancer. This specimen was PBMCs, taken at surgery. The CDR3 DNA is TGTGCCACCAGTGAGTCCGGGACTAGCCCAGAAAAAGAGCAGTTCTTC. Protein product: CATSESGTSPEKEQFF.